Below are 5 T cell receptor beta chains sequenced from a single sample in a study of cytomegalovirus exposure and HLA in healthy donors. The PCR had 60 Vbeta and 13 Jbeta primers. Using immunoSEQ multiplex PCR, the repertoire was profiled, and TCRdb retains in-frame clones only, with some absent. The sample holds about 120,000 clones, roughly 78% seen once. Sample: PBMCs. The source is a man aged 25-45 years in good health and CMV-seropositive.

A single count supports this clone. The genes are TRBV14 and TRBJ2-7; D possibly corresponds to TRBD2 (5 bases). This CDR3 region has 15 residues. Germline-derived CDR1 and CDR2 are SGHDN and FVKESK. The V end was cut by 10 bases, the J end by 4 bases, with 23 bases between. In nucleotides, the CDR3 is TGTGCCATTAGGCAAGCCGGGGTTCGTCGGTACGAGCAGTACTTC. Translating gives CAIRQAGVRRYEQYF.

The CDR3 region is CASSGGAVEDTQYF. For the CDR3, the DNA is TGCGCCAGCAGCGGGGGGGCGGTGGAAGATACGCAGTATTTT. The V gene is TRBV5-1, the J gene TRBJ2-3; TRBD2 might be the D (7 bases). Germline values: CDR1 SGHRS, CDR2 YFSETQ. The CDR3 is 14 amino acids. With 4 bases removed from V and 5 bases from J, the gap between germline ends came to 14 bases.

This sequence joins TRBV19 and TRBJ2-3; 10 bases map to TRBD1. The CDR3 is 16 amino acids. With V trimmed by 5 bases and J by 5 bases, 10 bases remained unmatched. In germline, CDR1 is LNHDA, CDR2 SQIVND (reference sequence). The CDR3 protein is CASSSKPGQGIDTQYF. CDR3 sequence (DNA): TGTGCCAGTAGTTCAAAACCGGGACAGGGGATAGATACGCAGTATTTT.

Turning to this clone: One end of the junction varies from germline; a read error may be responsible. This sequence joins TRBV7-2 and TRBJ1-6, with 8 bases fitting TRBD1. Germline CDR1 and CDR2: SGHTA and FQGNSA. The CDR3 runs 15 residues. The CDR3 reads CASSLDAGQDSPLHF. The CDR3 DNA is TGTGCCAGCAGCTTAGATGCGGGACAGGATTCCCCCCTCCACTTT.

V and J are TRBV2 and TRBJ2-4, with D possibly being TRBD2 (6 bases). The V gene lost 7 bases and the J gene lost 3 bases, with 13 bases spanning the gap. This CDR3 region has 14 residues. The germline V gene encodes CDR1 SNHLY and CDR2 FYNNEI. The CDR3 nucleotides are TGTGCCAGCACCGCCGGGGGAGGCAAAAACATTCAGTACTTC. Amino acids: CASTAGGGKNIQYF.